This T cell receptor beta chain came from a study of blood T cell repertoires in COVID-19 (dated by TCRdb to about 2020). About the study as a whole: Collaborator samples came from the United States, Italy and Spain and covered acute and convalescent phases of COVID-19. The prospective study material was composed of cDNA or gDNA derived from T cells, B-cell-depleted T cells, or PBMCs. The dataset comprised deeply sampled blood TCRbeta repertoires from subjects exposed to, actively infected with, or recovered from COVID-19. The repertoires were released in a freely available public database intended as a resource for research on the immune response to SARS-CoV-2. Samples came from the ongoing ImmuneRACE study (first 160 participants) plus 1,254 subjects from 6 global collaborators. A de-identified subject ID, COVID-19 status, age in years and sex were almost always included in the sample metadata. Where HLA class I and class II types were available, the types were taken from metadata supplied by the sample provider, not from assay-based typing.

For this clone: Its cognate antigen has yet to be identified. No base quality values were provided; no much bigger clone lies one nucleotide off.

TCRbeta CDR3 regions were amplified from genomic DNA by means of the immunoSEQ Assay, a bias-controlled multiplex PCR. In the source study's methods: Within the assay, amplification of reference gene primers was used to estimate how many nucleated cells each sample contained. Sequence reads were collapsed and filtered to measure the absolute abundance of every unique TCRbeta CDR3 rearrangement. For each sample, productive Simpson clonality was calculated as the square root of Simpson's diversity index over productive rearrangements. TCRdb's version of the immuneACCESS table is confined to in-frame rearrangements and falls short of the full clone set. An unresolved V gene accounts for under half of the shortfall where checked; the remainder is of unknown origin. The V and J calls and clone size were taken over from that table, and D and trimming were inferred from the DNA. This sample lists over 350,000 clones; around 90% were detected once. The ten most abundant clones make up 1.2% of the sample.

Enrolling through a virtual design, the prospective study's participants ranged in age from roughly 18 to 89 years and lived across approximately 25 United States geographic areas. In the prospective study, cohorts were assigned on the basis of participant-reported clinical history obtained from a screening survey and a study questionnaire. Recovered participants in ImmuneRACE Cohort 3 were defined as having two consecutive negative NP/OP PCR tests, clearance from a healthcare professional, or resolution of symptoms. In the prospective study, mobile phlebotomists collected whole blood, serum and a nasopharyngeal or oropharyngeal swab from each participant. Additional blood draws and questionnaires over an approximately 2-month period could optionally be provided by prospective study participants. Prospective study blood samples were shipped either frozen or at room temperature before DNA extraction.

Here is what the overall study found, with its caveats: Clinical and demographic metadata were provided uncurated, with the amount varying by source and participant.

V is pruned by 7 bases and J by 3 bases, leaving 5 bases of the junction without a gene match. CDR1 is given as MNHEY and CDR2 as SVGAGI, both from the germline V gene. Spanning cysteine to phenylalanine, the CDR3 consists of 13 amino acids. Just CDR3 DNA is preserved here, 39 bases in frame from base 1. The V and J segments used are TRBV6-5 and TRBJ1-2; TRBD1 agrees with 7 junctional bases. Material: PBMCs or T cells enriched from blood (not recorded which). This TCR was sampled from a woman under 30 who had recovered from COVID-19. The CDR3 region has the sequence CASIDRADYGYTF. The nucleotide sequence reads TGTGCCAGCATAGACAGGGCCGACTATGGCTACACCTTC.